The rows below give T cell receptor beta chains drawn from one sample of a study of control samples from healthy donors and cancer patients. Libraries were prepared by immunoSEQ multiplex PCR; TCRdb keeps only in-frame clonotypes and omits some of them. The sample has about 51,000 clones, 88% seen once; the top ten hold under 45%. The sequenced sample was PBMCs. The source is a man aged 45 to 65 with head and neck cancer. Both conserved end residues are part of each CDR3.

v_gene: TRBV7-2
j_gene: TRBJ2-3
CDR3aa: CASSHGGTDTQYF

v_gene: TRBV28
j_gene: TRBJ2-6
CDR3aa: CASSLSKWGALISGANVLTF

v_gene: TRBV5-1
j_gene: TRBJ1-1
CDR3aa: CASSLAGLGTEAFF

v_gene: TRBV2
j_gene: TRBJ1-6
CDR3aa: CASSEPPGRVGSPLHF

v_gene: TRBV7-2
j_gene: TRBJ1-6
CDR3aa: CASSPQENSPLHF

v_gene: TRBV7-2
j_gene: TRBJ2-1
CDR3aa: CASSPMARASYNEQFF

v_gene: TRBV15
j_gene: TRBJ2-5
CDR3aa: CATSGDSPETQYF

v_gene: TRBV27
j_gene: TRBJ2-2
CDR3aa: CASSLFSVVTGELFF

v_gene: TRBV28
j_gene: TRBJ2-5
CDR3aa: CASSLAGGPGETQYF

v_gene: TRBV6-2/TRBV6-3
j_gene: TRBJ1-2
CDR3aa: CASSQQLSYGYTF

v_gene: TRBV27
j_gene: TRBJ2-7
CDR3aa: CASQGAYEQYF

v_gene: TRBV2
j_gene: TRBJ2-1
CDR3aa: CASSERTEQFF

v_gene: TRBV28
j_gene: TRBJ2-7
CDR3aa: CASSLWRAQYF

v_gene: TRBV12-3/TRBV12-4
j_gene: TRBJ2-1
CDR3aa: CATAGTGGNEQFF

v_gene: TRBV5-6
j_gene: TRBJ2-7
CDR3aa: CASTPGTGTVYYEQYF

v_gene: TRBV5-4
j_gene: TRBJ2-3
CDR3aa: CASRLDRGLTDTQYF

v_gene: TRBV6-5
j_gene: TRBJ1-1
CDR3aa: CASSQRGNTEAFF